The clone carrying this T cell receptor (beta chain) has at least ten counts. Its antigen is unknown. V was trimmed by 5 bases and J by 3 bases, leaving 14 bases between them. This CDR3 is built from 15 residues. The germline V gene has CDR1 SGHTA and CDR2 FQGNSA. This entry belongs to a study of T cells after yellow fever vaccination. In the study overall: Fractions low in cell number were prepared with SMART-Seq v4 Ultra Low Input.

Findings and caveats of the study: Peaking faster, on day 5 versus 15, the secondary response was nonetheless weaker. Abundant clonotypes from the bulk population could have been carried over as contaminants into FACS-sorted repertoires.

TCR cDNA was made by 5'RACE template switching, adding a universal primer site and UMIs. TCRdb reprocessed the 5' RACE reads with MiXCR, giving one entry per CDR3 protein. The sample contains around 250,000 distinct CDR3 sequences, 6.9% of which appear only once. This chain connects TRBV7-2 to TRBJ1-5, with no clear D. The sequence was collected from a man younger than 40 who received the YFV17D yellow fever vaccine. The sample here was CD4+ T cells sorted from PBMCs, taken 15 days after the yellow fever booster vaccination. The CDR3 loop reads CASSLVPGINQPQHF. CDR3 bases: TGTGCCAGCAGCCTAGTCCCGGGAATCAATCAGCCCCAGCATTTT.